The T cell receptor beta chain under discussion was sequenced for a study of cytomegalovirus exposure and HLA in healthy donors. CDR1 MGHRA and CDR2 YSYEKL come from the germline V gene. The V gene end was trimmed by 5 bases and the J gene end by 4 bases; junction bases not matched to a gene: 5. This CDR3 contains 15 residues. Vbeta (60) and Jbeta (13) primers were used in the PCR. Under the authors' procedure: A follow-up analysis tallied around 80 million unique TCR beta chains, approximately 10 million shared. Produced via immunoSEQ multiplex PCR; TCRdb's table is partial and in-frame only. V and J calls and clone size are copied from that table; D and trimming were computed from the DNA. The data show 200,000 to 250,000 clones, approximately 80% seen once.

The chain links TRBV4-1 to TRBJ2-3; 11 nucleotides line up with TRBD1. Sequencing was performed on PBMCs. The TCR originated in a woman between 55 and 75 years old in good health and CMV-seropositive. The CDR3 DNA reads TGCGCCAGCAGCTACCCGGGACAGGGGGCAGATACGCAGTATTTT. This sequence encodes CASSYPGQGADTQYF.